Shown below are 21 T cell receptor beta chains from a single sample sequenced in a study of sequential checkpoint blockade in melanoma. The repertoire was sequenced with immunoSEQ multiplex PCR; TCRdb's copy has only in-frame clones and lacks some. The sample has about 20,000 clones; 80% to 90% are singletons. Stated treatment: randomized to nivolumab then ipilimumab (arm A) or the reverse (arm B). The starting material was CD8+ T cells sorted from blood (inferred from file names), obtained from a patient given nivolumab and ipilimumab in sequence. The receptors were gathered from a human donor with melanoma.

The V gene is TRBV29-1, the J gene TRBJ2-1, with D unclear. The CDR3 is made up of 11 amino acids. The germline gives CDR1 SQVTM, CDR2 ANQGSEA. Deletions cut 3 bases from V and 9 bases from J, with 9 bases between. The CDR3 is CSVDSYPEQFF. CDR3 nucleotides: TGCAGCGTTGACTCCTATCCTGAGCAGTTCTTC.

The V call is TRBV7-9, the J call TRBJ2-7; weak D call: TRBD1 (5 bases). The CDR3 spans 15 residues. CDR1 is SEHNR and CDR2 is FQNEAQ in the germline V gene (reference sequence). Trimming removed 3 bases at V and 0 bases at J, with 12 bases between. The CDR3 DNA follows: TGTGCCAGCAGCTTGACAGTCTCCCTCTCCTACGAGCAGTACTTC. Protein sequence: CASSLTVSLSYEQYF. The variable domain in full, with the rest retrieved from reference TRBV7-9 and TRBJ2-7, is DTGVSQNPRHKITKRGQNVTFRCDPISEHNRLYWYRQTLGQGPEFLTYFQNEAQLEKSRLLSDRFSAERPKGSFSTLEIQRTEQGDSAMYLCASSLTVSLSYEQYFGPGTRLTVT.

For this clone: A junction end diverges from the germline sequence, so it may reflect a read error. The chain links TRBV7-9 to TRBJ1-4, with TRBD1 as a possible D gene (6 bases). The CDR3 runs to 16 residues. From germline, CDR1 is SEHNR and CDR2 FQNEAQ (reference sequence). As DNA, the CDR3 is TGTGCCAGCAGTTTAGGGCTAAGGGGGGGCGATGAAAAACTGTTTTTT. It encodes CASSLGLRGGDEKLFF.

The chain is built from TRBV7-2 and TRBJ2-1; TRBD2 is a possible D gene (8 bases). Germline values: CDR1 SGHTA, CDR2 FQGNSA. Trimming took 2 bases from V and 8 from J, leaving 19 bases between them. The CDR3 spans 16 residues. The chain's CDR3 is CASSLRGRGVPDEQFF. CDR3 coding DNA: TGTGCCAGCAGCTTAAGGGGGCGGGGGGTCCCGGATGAGCAGTTCTTC.

This chain joins TRBV28 and TRBJ2-7, with 10 nucleotides matching TRBD1. CDR3 length: 14 amino acids. The V segment lost 6 bases and the J segment 2 bases; nucleotides outside the gene matches: 4. Germline V gene lookup returns CDR1 MDHEN and CDR2 SYDVKM. CDR3 sequence (DNA): TGTGCCAGCAGGGCCGGGACAGGGGCCTACGAGCAGTACTTC. Translating it yields CASRAGTGAYEQYF.

The rearrangement links TRBV6-5 to TRBJ2-7; 8 positions agree with TRBD1. This CDR3 contains 12 residues. V lost 5 bases and J lost 5; bases outside the gene matches: 2. Per germline, CDR1 MNHEY and CDR2 SVGAGI. DNA for the CDR3: TGTGCCAGCAGTACGACAGGGGACGAGCAGTACTTC. Translation: CASSTTGDEQYF.

This rearrangement joins TRBV5-8 to TRBJ2-7; possible D gene TRBD1, 6 bases. V was shortened by 4 bases and J by 4 bases, with 27 bases between the two germline ends. The germline V gene has CDR1 SGHTS and CDR2 YDEGEE. The CDR3 runs 18 residues. The CDR3 DNA follows: TGTGCCAGCAGCGGTACCAATACGGACAGTAAAAGCTCTTACGAGCAGTACTTC. This encodes CASSGTNTDSKSSYEQYF.

The chain joins TRBV10-3 to TRBJ1-2; possible D gene TRBD1, 6 bases. Trimming cost V 6 bases and J 1 base, with 21 bases left between them. In germline, CDR1 is ENHRY, CDR2 SYGVKD. This CDR3 is 17 amino acids long. For the CDR3, the DNA is TGTGCCATCAGCCTGGCCAGGACAGATCCTTATAACTATGGCTACACCTTC. This sequence encodes CAISLARTDPYNYGYTF.

The gene calls are TRBV18 and TRBJ2-7, with 10 bases matching TRBD1. The CDR3 length is 14 residues. Per the germline V gene, CDR1 is KGHSH and CDR2 is LQKENI. V shed 3 bases and J 3 bases; nucleotides not matched to a gene: 2. The CDR3 here is CASSPDRGFYEQYF. DNA of the CDR3: TGTGCCAGCTCACCGGACAGGGGGTTCTACGAGCAGTACTTC. The full variable domain, its missing parts supplied by reference TRBV18 and TRBJ2-7, is NAGVMQNPRHLVRRRGQEARLRCSPMKGHSHVYWYRQLPEEGLKFMVYLQKENIIDESGMPKERFSAEFPKEGPSILRIQQVVRGDSAAYFCASSPDRGFYEQYFGPGTRLTVT.

The chain recombines TRBV6-5 with TRBJ2-7; 8 bases align to TRBD1. The CDR3 is made up of 15 amino acids. V dropped 2 bases and J dropped 1; count of bases not matched to a gene: 4. CDR1 and CDR2 (germline): MNHEY, SVGAGI. CDR3 sequence: CASSYGQGISYEQYF. CDR3 nucleotides: TGTGCCAGCAGTTACGGACAGGGAATATCCTACGAGCAGTACTTC.

The count of this clone is one. The rearrangement uses TRBV5-1 and TRBJ1-2, with D perhaps matching TRBD1 (5 bases). The germline gives CDR1 SGHRS, CDR2 YFSETQ. The CDR3 is 17 amino acids. The germline V and J ends were trimmed by 3 bases and 4 bases, with 22 bases remaining between them. CDR3 residues: CASSSLEEGRTVYGYTF. The CDR3 DNA follows: TGCGCCAGCAGCTCCCTCGAGGAGGGACGGACTGTCTATGGCTACACCTTC.

The chain links TRBV4-3 to TRBJ1-1; TRBD1 is a possible D gene (6 bases). The germline V gene has CDR1 LGHNA and CDR2 YSLEER. V was cut by 3 bases and J by 6 bases, with 8 bases left in between. The CDR3 extends over 12 amino acids. The CDR3 sequence is CASSHGGAEAFF. In DNA form, the CDR3 reads TGCGCCAGCAGCCATGGGGGCGCTGAAGCTTTCTTT.

This CDR3 is CASSIARGRGNQPQHF. The CDR3 nucleotides read TGTGCCAGTAGTATAGCTAGAGGGCGTGGCAATCAGCCCCAGCATTTT. The chain is built from TRBV19 and TRBJ1-5; D remains unclear. CDR1 and CDR2 from the germline V gene are LNHDA and SQIVND (reference sequence). The CDR3 extends over 16 amino acids. The V gene lost 1 base and the J gene lost 2 bases, with 12 bases spanning the gap.

The chain employs TRBV2 and TRBJ2-7; D is unclear. Trimming stripped 7 bases from V and 0 bases from J, with 7 bases between. The V gene's germline CDR1 is SNHLY and CDR2 FYNNEI. The CDR3 covers 12 residues. The CDR3: CASKGGSYEQYF. CDR3 in DNA: TGTGCCAGCAAAGGCGGCTCCTACGAGCAGTACTTC.

This sequence joins TRBV28 and TRBJ2-7; D might be TRBD1 (5 bases). Germline V gene sequence: CDR1 MDHEN, CDR2 SYDVKM. The ends were cut back, 5 bases at V and 3 bases at J, with 14 bases in the middle. The CDR3 has 14 residues. CDR3 region: CASSAARGIYEQYF. CDR3 bases: TGTGCCAGCAGTGCGGCTAGGGGAATCTACGAGCAGTACTTC.

V and J are TRBV7-9 and TRBJ2-3, with 7 bases matching TRBD1. The V gene end was trimmed by 4 bases and the J gene end by 0 bases; junction bases not matched to a gene: 7. Germline values: CDR1 SEHNR, CDR2 FQNEAQ (reference sequence). CDR3 length: 16 amino acids. CDR3 coding DNA: TGTGCCAGCAGCTCAACGGACAGGAAGAGCACAGATACGCAGTATTTT. Its translation: CASSSTDRKSTDTQYF.

The chain joins TRBV19 to TRBJ1-5; 9 bases map to TRBD1. V dropped 2 bases and J dropped 0; count of bases not matched to a gene: 5. CDR1 is LNHDA and CDR2 is SQIVND in the germline V gene (reference sequence). The CDR3 totals 17 residues. The DNA of the CDR3 is TGTGCCAGTAGTATAAGTCCGGGACAGGGTAGCAATCAGCCCCAGCATTTT. This encodes CASSISPGQGSNQPQHF.

The gene calls are TRBV5-1 and TRBJ1-2; D perhaps matches TRBD1 (6 bases). Trimming shortened V by 4 bases and J by 10 bases, and 23 bases separated the two germline ends. The germline V gene encodes CDR1 SGHRS and CDR2 YFSETQ. This CDR3 has 15 residues. As DNA, the CDR3 is TGCGCCAGCAGCCCGAGATTGCAGGGGAGTGAATCCTACACCTTC. It codes for CASSPRLQGSESYTF.

This sequence joins TRBV27 and TRBJ2-3; 9 nucleotides align to TRBD1. V was pared by 3 bases and J by 8 bases, with 12 bases of the junction left unmatched. The CDR3 runs 16 residues. Per the germline V gene, CDR1 is MNHEY and CDR2 is SMNVEV (reference sequence). CDR3 protein: CASSLIRDRATATQYF. The CDR3 DNA follows: TGTGCCAGCAGTTTGATACGGGACAGGGCCACTGCTACGCAGTATTTT.

The rearrangement joins TRBV4-3 to TRBJ1-6; D not resolved. Per germline, CDR1 LGHNA and CDR2 YSLEER. V lost 0 bases, J lost 10 bases, and 16 bases lay in between. The CDR3 is 16 amino acids. The CDR3 DNA reads TGCGCCAGCAGCCAAGATCCCGAGGGTAGTGGGTCACCCCTCCACTTT. Its translation is CASSQDPEGSGSPLHF.

The chain joins TRBV7-9 to TRBJ2-7; 13 nucleotides agree with TRBD2. With V trimmed by 5 bases and J by 6 bases, 7 bases remained unmatched. Germline-derived CDR1 and CDR2 are SEHNR and FQNEAQ (reference sequence). This CDR3 is 15 amino acids long. The CDR3 reads CASSQGTSGAIEQYF. Written as DNA, the CDR3 is TGTGCCAGCAGCCAAGGGACTAGCGGGGCAATCGAGCAGTACTTC.